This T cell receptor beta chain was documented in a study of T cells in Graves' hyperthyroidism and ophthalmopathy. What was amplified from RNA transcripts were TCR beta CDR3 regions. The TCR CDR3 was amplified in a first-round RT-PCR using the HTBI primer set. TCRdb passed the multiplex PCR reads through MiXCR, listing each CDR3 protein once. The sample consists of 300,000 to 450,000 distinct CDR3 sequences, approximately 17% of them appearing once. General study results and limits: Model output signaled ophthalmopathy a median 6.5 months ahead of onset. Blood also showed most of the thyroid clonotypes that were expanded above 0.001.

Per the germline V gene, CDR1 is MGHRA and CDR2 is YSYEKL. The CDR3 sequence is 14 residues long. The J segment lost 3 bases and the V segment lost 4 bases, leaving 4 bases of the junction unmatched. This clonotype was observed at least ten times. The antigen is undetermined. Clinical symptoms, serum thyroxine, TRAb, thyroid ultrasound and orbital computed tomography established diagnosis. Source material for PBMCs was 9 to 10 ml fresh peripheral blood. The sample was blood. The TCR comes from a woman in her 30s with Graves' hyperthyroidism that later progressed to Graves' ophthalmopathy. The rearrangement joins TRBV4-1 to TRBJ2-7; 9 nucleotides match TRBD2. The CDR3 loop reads CASSLSSGDYEQYF. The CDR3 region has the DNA TGCGCCAGCAGCCTCTCTAGCGGGGACTACGAGCAGTACTTC.